This T cell receptor (beta chain) was sequenced for a study of blood T cell repertoires in COVID-19. While infection was still active, Seattle patients were enrolled and then followed longitudinally. TCRdb keeps only in-frame clones here, not all; method: immunoSEQ multiplex PCR. This table holds fewer than 95,000 clones, around two thirds found once. This clone has a single count. The material sequenced was peripheral blood. This receptor was identified in a man in his 70s with COVID-19, enrolled during active disease.

CDR3 sequence reads: CASSETGSYTF. The CDR3 DNA sequence: TGTGCCAGCAGCGAAACAGGGAGCTACACCTTC. The V call is TRBV28, the J call TRBJ1-2, with TRBD1 as a possible D gene (6 bases). The CDR3 extends over 11 amino acids. Germline V lookup: CDR1 MDHEN, CDR2 SYDVKM. Trimming cost V 6 bases and J 9 bases, with 11 bases left between them.